The entry that follows covers one T cell receptor (beta chain) sequence. What it binds is not known. Reverse transcription of all isolated RNA meant that expressed TCRB transcripts were sequenced. Profiling relied on immunoSEQ multiplex PCR, and the TCRdb table lists in-frame clones only, not all of them. Among under 550,000 clones, over 9.5% were seen once, and the ten largest hold about 0.045%. This entry comes from a study of beta chain features in type 1 diabetes. General study results and limits: In every one of the four CD4+ subsets, TCRB CDR3s were moderately but significantly shorter in Type 1 diabetes patients. There were fewer insertions and more deletions at the VDJ junctions of type 1 diabetes patients. Naive, central memory and regulatory TCRB repertoires appeared more similar among patients than healthy donors.

From germline, CDR1 is LNHDA and CDR2 SQIVND (reference sequence). The trim removed 7 bases at V and 7 bases at J, leaving 8 bases unmatched. The CDR3 is 13 amino acids. Each sorted population was over 95% pure. This chain uses TRBV19 with TRBJ2-5; 8 nucleotides agree with TRBD2. Material: naive CD4+ T cells from blood. The receptor was isolated from a woman aged 18 to 35 in good health. The CDR3 DNA is TGTGCCAGTACCCCCACGGCGGGGGGGACCCAGTACTTC. Translating it yields CASTPTAGGTQYF.